These 31 T cell receptor beta chains originate from one sample sequenced in a study of shared clonotypes between healthy human individuals (dated by TCRdb to about 2020). To prepare the library, the immunoSEQ multiplex PCR assay was applied. This is the immuneACCESS table as TCRdb keeps it, with only in-frame sequences that have V and J called. A part of the clones is gone; compared with another copy, unresolved V genes explain less than half, and the rest is unexplained. Present in this sample are 850,000 to 1,200,000 clones, around 75% of which were seen just once. Together, the top ten hold about 1.5% of the sample. Sequencing used memory CD4+ T cells sorted from blood. The cell subset or site label corresponds to: CD45RA-negative fraction. Source of these receptors: a young man in good health.

The chain is built from TRBV25-1 and TRBJ1-1, with D possibly being TRBD1 (6 bases). The V gene lost 1 base and the J gene lost 0 bases, with 18 bases spanning the gap. The CDR3 is 18 amino acids. CDR1 is MGHDK and CDR2 is SYGVNS in the germline V gene. This chain's CDR3 is CASSESRGLALMNTEAFF. The CDR3 region has the DNA TGTGCCAGCAGTGAATCCAGGGGTTTGGCCCTTATGAACACTGAAGCTTTCTTT. The whole variable domain, filled in from reference TRBV25-1 and TRBJ1-1, reads EADIYQTPRYLVIGTGKKITLECSQTMGHDKMYWYQQDPGMELHLIHYSYGVNSTEKGDLSSESTVSRIRTEHFPLTLESARPSHTSQYLCASSESRGLALMNTEAFFGQGTRLTVV.

The rearrangement links TRBV7-2 to TRBJ1-1; D may be TRBD1 (5 bases). The length of the CDR3 is 15 residues. The germline V gene has CDR1 SGHTA and CDR2 FQGNSA. Trimming removed 3 bases at V and 3 bases at J, with 14 bases between. The CDR3 sequence is CASSLGRTLDTEAFF. The CDR3 region has the DNA TGTGCCAGCAGCTTGGGACGGACTCTCGACACTGAAGCTTTCTTT.

On this clone: The junction departs from germline at one end; a sequencing error may be responsible. This sequence joins TRBV5-8 and TRBJ2-1; TRBD2 agrees at 8 bases. Looked up from germline, CDR1 is SGHTS and CDR2 is YDEGEE. The length of the CDR3 is 15 residues. CDR3 sequence: CASGLGGGNVDEQFF. In DNA, the CDR3 is TGTGCCAGCGGCTTGGGCGGGGGGAACGTGGATGAGCAGTTCTTC.

The V and J genes are TRBV9 and TRBJ2-5; possibly TRBD2 for D (6 bases). The CDR3 is made up of 13 amino acids. Germline V gene data show CDR1 as SGDLS and CDR2 as YYNGEE. V dropped 3 bases and J dropped 5 bases, with 11 bases sitting between them. For the CDR3, the DNA is TGTGCCAGCAGCGGGAGGGCCTTGGAGACCCAGTACTTC. Residues: CASSGRALETQYF.

A few counts support this clone. The V and J genes are TRBV15 and TRBJ1-1; D may be TRBD1 (5 bases). The CDR3 totals 13 residues. The V gene lost 10 bases and the J gene lost 1 base, with 13 bases spanning the gap. The germline CDR1 and CDR2 sequences are LNHNV and YYDKDF (reference sequence). CDR3 nucleotides: TGTGCCATTGCTCACCAGGGGAACACTGAAGCTTTCTTT. Protein sequence: CAIAHQGNTEAFF. Together with reference TRBV15 and TRBJ1-1, the CDR3 gives the full variable domain: DAMVIQNPRYQVTQFGKPVTLSCSQTLNHNVMYWYQQKSSQAPKLLFHYYDKDFNNEADTPDNFQSRRPNTSFCFLDIRSPGLGDTAMYLCAIAHQGNTEAFFGQGTRLTVV.

The rearrangement uses TRBV5-4 and TRBJ2-1, with D maybe TRBD2 (5 bases). The CDR3 is 12 amino acids. Germline-derived CDR1 and CDR2 are SGHNT and YYREEE (reference sequence). Trimming cost V 8 bases and J 6 bases, with 12 bases left between them. CDR3 in amino acids: CASGPSGNEQFF. DNA of the CDR3: TGTGCCAGTGGGCCCAGCGGCAATGAGCAGTTCTTC. The whole variable domain, filled in from reference TRBV5-4 and TRBJ2-1, reads ETGVTQSPTHLIKTRGQQVTLRCSSQSGHNTVSWYQQALGQGPQFIFQYYREEENGRGNFPPRFSGLQFPNYSSELNVNALELDDSALYLCASGPSGNEQFFGPGTRLTVL.

This chain connects TRBV2 to TRBJ2-1; 8 positions agree with TRBD1. Unmatched junction bases numbered 29, after V lost 5 bases and J lost 2 bases. This CDR3 contains 23 residues. CDR1 and CDR2 from the germline V gene are SNHLY and FYNNEI. The DNA for the CDR3 is TGTGCCAGCAGTCCACCTTATTTTGCGTACCAGGGGGCAGGGTCTAGGACCTACAATGAGCAGTTCTTC. Its protein product is CASSPPYFAYQGAGSRTYNEQFF.

This sequence joins TRBV5-1 and TRBJ2-1, with 14 bases aligning to TRBD2. The germline gives CDR1 SGHRS, CDR2 YFSETQ. This CDR3 has 17 residues. V shed 4 bases, J shed 6 bases, and the junction held 9 bases outside the gene matches. CDR3 nucleotides: TGCGCCAGCAGCAGGGGACTAGCGGGGGCAACCCCCAATGAGCAGTTCTTC. Protein sequence: CASSRGLAGATPNEQFF. Combining the CDR3 with reference TRBV5-1 and TRBJ2-1 gives the whole variable domain KAGVTQTPRYLIKTRGQQVTLSCSPISGHRSVSWYQQTPGQGLQFLFEYFSETQRNKGNFPGRFSGRQFSNSRSEMNVSTLELGDSALYLCASSRGLAGATPNEQFFGPGTRLTVL.

The V call is TRBV6-1, the J call TRBJ2-7; D may be TRBD1 (6 bases). The CDR3 has 14 amino acids. Germline V gene lookup returns CDR1 MNHNS and CDR2 SASEGT. V shed 3 bases and J shed 3 bases, with 12 bases lying between them. The CDR3: CASSERQDIYEQYF. In DNA form, the CDR3 reads TGTGCCAGCAGTGAGAGACAGGACATCTACGAGCAGTACTTC.

This chain connects TRBV6-6 to TRBJ2-7; D possibly corresponds to TRBD1 (6 bases). Germline CDR1 MNHNY, CDR2 SVGAGI (reference sequence). CDR3 length equals 14 residues. Trimming left V 10 bases short and J 7 bases short, with 23 bases between. The CDR3 bases are TGTGCCACGAAAATTGGTGGGGGCTTAAAAGAGCAGTACTTC. Protein: CATKIGGGLKEQYF.

V and J are TRBV6-5 and TRBJ2-7, with D unclear. V lost 0 bases to trimming and J lost 1 base, with 7 bases between them. The CDR3 is made up of 14 amino acids. CDR1 and CDR2 from the germline V gene are MNHEY and SVGAGI. DNA for the CDR3: TGTGCCAGCAGTTACTCCATTCGATCCTACGAGCAGTACTTC. Protein product: CASSYSIRSYEQYF.

This sequence joins TRBV9 and TRBJ2-7, with no clear D. Trimming took 0 bases from V and 2 from J, leaving 9 bases between them. Per the germline V gene, CDR1 is SGDLS and CDR2 is YYNGEE. This CDR3 has 14 amino acids. CDR3 nucleotides: TGTGCCAGCAGCGTAGAGTCAAGCCCCTACGAGCAGTACTTC. Translating gives CASSVESSPYEQYF.

This clone came up once. V gene TRBV7-6 combines with J gene TRBJ1-6; 9 bases map to TRBD1. This CDR3 spans 15 amino acids. Germline trimming cut 8 bases from V and 7 bases from J; bases unmatched to any gene: 9. Germline assignment: CDR1 SGHVS and CDR2 FNYEAQ. The CDR3 loop is CASATGTGWNSPLHF. Here the CDR3 DNA reads TGTGCCAGCGCAACCGGGACAGGGTGGAATTCACCCCTCCACTTT.

The chain combines TRBV28 with TRBJ1-2, with 7 nucleotides matching TRBD1. This CDR3 has 14 amino acids. With 8 bases clipped from V and 4 bases from J, the junction kept 10 bases outside the gene matches. CDR1 is MDHEN and CDR2 is SYDVKM in the germline V gene. The CDR3 reads CASLKGGAGYGYTF. CDR3 coding DNA: TGTGCCAGCCTAAAAGGGGGCGCCGGCTATGGCTACACCTTC.

V usage is TRBV7-8 and J usage is TRBJ2-5; no clear D. V was clipped by 5 bases and J by 9 bases, with 16 bases between them. Germline V gives CDR1 SGHVS, CDR2 FQNEAQ. There are 13 residues in the CDR3. CDR3 amino acids: CASSIGQSRSQYF. For the CDR3, the DNA is TGTGCCAGCAGCATTGGTCAGTCTAGATCCCAGTACTTC.

Turning to this clone: Within the sample, other DNA sequences also encode this same CDR3. The chain couples TRBV5-1 to TRBJ2-7; no reliable D call. Looked up from germline, CDR1 is SGHRS and CDR2 is YFSETQ. This CDR3 is built from 11 residues. V gave up 7 bases and J gave up 3 bases, with 8 bases separating them. This CDR3 reads CASSDFYEQYF. The CDR3 DNA follows: TGCGCCAGCTCTGACTTCTACGAGCAGTACTTC.

The chain couples TRBV19 to TRBJ1-5; 9 nucleotides match TRBD1. Germline lookup yields CDR1 LNHDA and CDR2 SQIVND (reference sequence). With V trimmed by 3 bases and J by 3 bases, 3 bases remained unmatched. The CDR3 consists of 15 residues. The CDR3 nucleotides are TGTGCCAGTAGTATGGGACAGGGAGACAATCAGCCCCAGCATTTT. Its protein product is CASSMGQGDNQPQHF.

The chain recombines TRBV30 with TRBJ1-4, with a weak D call TRBD1 (6 bases). V was pared by 0 bases and J by 8 bases, with 10 bases between. CDR3 length: 13 amino acids. Germline CDR1 is GTSNPN and CDR2 is SVGIG (reference sequence). CDR3 protein: CAWSVGTPEKLFF. The CDR3 DNA sequence: TGTGCCTGGAGTGTAGGGACACCCGAAAAACTGTTTTTT.

The V call is TRBV6-5, the J call TRBJ2-7; 14 bases agree with TRBD2. Germline assignment: CDR1 MNHEY and CDR2 SVGAGI. The ends lost 6 bases at V and 4 bases at J; junction bases unmatched: 5. There are 15 residues in the CDR3. In nucleotides, the CDR3 is TGTGCCAGCAGCGTAGGACTAGCGGGGGGATACGAGCAGTACTTC. This codes for CASSVGLAGGYEQYF.

This clone appeared many times. The chain links TRBV4-3 to TRBJ1-4; 10 bases are shared with TRBD1. Trimming cost V 4 bases and J 3 bases; bases outside gene matches: 2. This CDR3 region has 15 residues. Germline V gene data show CDR1 as LGHNA and CDR2 as YSLEER. The CDR3 DNA sequence: TGCGCCAGCAGCCCCGGACAGGGGGCTAATGAAAAACTGTTTTTT. Its translation: CASSPGQGANEKLFF.

This clone was detected many times. The rearrangement uses TRBV7-2 and TRBJ1-1; TRBD1 is a possible D gene (6 bases). The CDR3 is 13 residues long. Germline CDR1 SGHTA, CDR2 FQGNSA. The V end was cut by 3 bases, the J end by 11 bases, with 16 bases between. CDR3 sequence: CASSFGGGFGAFF. The CDR3 DNA is TGTGCCAGCAGCTTTGGAGGGGGATTCGGGGCTTTCTTT.

V gene TRBV7-2 combines with J gene TRBJ2-7, with D possibly TRBD2 on 5 matching bases. Trimming took off 2 bases at V and 4 bases at J, with 15 bases between the two ends. The CDR3 has 15 residues. The germline CDR1 and CDR2 sequences are SGHTA and FQGNSA. The CDR3 region is CASSLWSGSPYEQYF. The CDR3 bases are TGTGCCAGCAGCTTATGGAGCGGCTCTCCTTACGAGCAGTACTTC. Based on the CDR3 plus reference TRBV7-2 and TRBJ2-7, the full variable domain is GAGVSQSPSNKVTEKGKDVELRCDPISGHTALYWYRQSLGQGLEFLIYFQGNSAPDKSGLPSDRFSAERTGGSVSTLTIQRTQQEDSAVYLCASSLWSGSPYEQYFGPGTRLTVT.

This chain uses TRBV21-1 with TRBJ2-7; TRBD2, as called in the table, went unchecked against the DNA. TRBV21-1 is a known pseudogene. The CDR3 consists of 16 residues. In DNA form, the CDR3 reads TGTGCCAGCAGCAGCGGGGGAGGCGTAAGCTCCTACGAGCAGTACTTC. Its protein is CASSSGGGVSSYEQYF.

The chain is built from TRBV7-9 and TRBJ1-1; the D is unclear. The ends were cut back, 1 base at V and 1 base at J, with 4 bases in the middle. The length of the CDR3 is 13 residues. Germline CDR1 and CDR2: SEHNR and FQNEAQ (reference sequence). The DNA for the CDR3 is TGTGCCAGCAGCTTAGTATGGAACACTGAAGCTTTCTTT. It codes for CASSLVWNTEAFF.

The rearrangement uses TRBV5-6 and TRBJ1-2, with D tentatively TRBD1 (6 bases). The CDR3 has 15 amino acids. Germline lookup yields CDR1 SGHDT and CDR2 YYEEEE. Trimming took 2 bases from V and 14 from J, leaving 25 bases between them. The CDR3 coding sequence is TGTGCCAGCAGCTTCCAGGACCGGATCGAAGGGGGTTCGACCTTC. This codes for CASSFQDRIEGGSTF. Combining the CDR3 with reference TRBV5-6 and TRBJ1-2 gives the whole variable domain DAGVTQSPTHLIKTRGQQVTLRCSPKSGHDTVSWYQQALGQGPQFIFQYYEEEERQRGNFPDRFSGHQFPNYSSELNVNALLLGDSALYLCASSFQDRIEGGSTFGSGTRLTVV.

This chain joins TRBV9 and TRBJ2-2, with 8 bases lining up with TRBD1. Germline V gene lookup returns CDR1 SGDLS and CDR2 YYNGEE. Losses at the gene ends were 5 bases for V and 4 bases for J; bases not matched to a gene: 1. The CDR3 is 13 residues long. The chain's CDR3 is CASRGQGTGELFF. The CDR3 bases are TGTGCCAGCAGAGGACAGGGCACCGGGGAGCTGTTTTTT.

The chain joins TRBV21-1 to TRBJ2-7. TRBV21-1 is classified as a pseudogene. This CDR3 region has 13 residues. The CDR3 loop reads CASSKGPGPEQYF. The CDR3 DNA follows: TGTGCCAGCAGCAAGGGACCGGGCCCCGAGCAGTACTTC.

This chain links TRBV6-1 with TRBJ2-7; 10 bases fit TRBD1. In germline, CDR1 is MNHNS, CDR2 SASEGT. This CDR3 has 16 amino acids. V shed 4 bases, J shed 0 bases, and the junction held 6 bases outside the gene matches. CDR3 coding DNA: TGTGCCAGCAGTGGCCTTGGGGACAGGGGCTCCTACGAGCAGTACTTC. It encodes CASSGLGDRGSYEQYF.

This chain uses TRBV10-1 with TRBJ2-3, with D perhaps TRBD2 (5 bases). The germline CDR1 and CDR2 sequences are WNHNN and SYGVQD (reference sequence). V dropped 3 bases and J dropped 7 bases, with 20 bases sitting between them. This CDR3 contains 16 residues. The CDR3 sequence: CASSDPRADSRNTQYF. CDR3 bases: TGCGCCAGCAGTGATCCTAGAGCGGATTCGAGGAATACGCAGTATTTT.

This clone was observed many times. This chain joins TRBV19 and TRBJ1-2; 11 bases fit TRBD1. The V segment lost 5 bases and the J segment 7 bases; nucleotides outside the gene matches: 9. Germline V lookup: CDR1 LNHDA, CDR2 SQIVND (reference sequence). The CDR3 length is 15 residues. The CDR3 reads CASSPRTGGAPGYTF. The CDR3 region has the DNA TGTGCCAGTAGTCCCCGGACAGGGGGCGCCCCTGGCTACACCTTC.

This chain links TRBV7-6 with TRBJ2-3; 8 nucleotides align to TRBD2. The CDR3 is 15 residues long. Germline V lookup: CDR1 SGHVS, CDR2 FNYEAQ. V was clipped by 1 base and J by 7 bases; unmatched bases: 7. CDR3 sequence: CASSLGTSGTYTQYF. In DNA, the CDR3 is TGTGCCAGCAGCTTAGGAACTAGCGGTACCTATACGCAGTATTTT.